A selection of T cell receptor beta chains follows, all from one sample in a study of blood T cell repertoires in COVID-19. Clones were sequenced by immunoSEQ multiplex PCR, and TCRdb holds only the in-frame ones, with some missing. The sample holds approximately 70,000 clones; roughly 90% are singletons and the top ten take about 2.4%. Specimen: peripheral blood. All receptors derive from a human donor in a cohort sampled during active COVID-19. Each CDR3 is given with its conserved first and last residue. Each record gives: V gene, J gene, clone size, D gene, CDR3 length, CDR3 protein, CDR3 DNA. A D gene is named only where the DNA matches it firmly. For some rows the clone size is stated as once, few or many, or as a class when expanded; others skip it.

>TRBV29-1|TRBJ1-3|.|TRBD1|15
CSASTGAFAGNTIYF
TGCAGCGCTTCGACAGGGGCGTTTGCTGGAAACACCATATATTTT
>TRBV21-1|TRBJ2-3|.|.|16
CASSNRSAYSTDTQYF
TGTGCCAGCAGCAATAGGAGCGCCTACAGCACAGATACGCAGTATTTT
>TRBV6-5|TRBJ1-1|.|TRBD1|14
CASSDRGRRTEAFF
TGTGCCAGCAGCGACAGGGGTAGACGAACTGAAGCTTTCTTT
>TRBV7-8|TRBJ1-2|.|TRBD1|15
CASSLGTGGAYGYTF
TGTGCCAGCAGCTTAGGGACAGGGGGCGCTTATGGCTACACCTTC
>TRBV9|TRBJ2-1|few|TRBD2|12
CASSALSGAQFF
TGTGCCAGCAGCGCCCTTAGCGGGGCACAGTTCTTC
>TRBV23-1|TRBJ1-6|.|.|15
CASSQSGRAEVTLHF
TGCGCCAGCAGTCAATCGGGCAGGGCCGAGGTTACCCTCCACTTT
>TRBV10-3|TRBJ2-7|.|.|12
CAISGTGYEQYF
TGTGCCATCAGTGGTACAGGCTACGAGCAGTACTTC
>TRBV6-1|TRBJ1-5|.|.|15
CASSEAGTHYQPQHF
TGTGCCAGCAGTGAAGCCGGGACACATTATCAGCCCCAGCATTTT
>TRBV4-3|TRBJ1-1|.|.|17
CASSQDFIRQMNTEAFF
TGCGCCAGCAGCCAAGATTTTATCCGACAGATGAACACTGAAGCTTTCTTT
>TRBV27|TRBJ2-3|.|TRBD1|15
CASSSPDRGTDTQYF
TGTGCCAGCAGTTCACCAGACAGGGGCACAGATACGCAGTATTTT
>TRBV18|TRBJ1-4|.|TRBD1|15
CASSGRQGDNEKLFF
TGTGCCAGCTCGGGCCGACAGGGTGACAATGAAAAACTGTTTTTT
>TRBV5-3|TRBJ2-3|.|.|17
CARSLALGRGYTDTQYF
TGTGCCAGAAGCTTGGCCTTGGGTCGGGGATACACAGATACGCAGTATTTT
>TRBV7-9|TRBJ2-1|.|TRBD1|14
CASSLALGDRHTFF
TGTGCCAGCAGCTTAGCGCTAGGGGACAGGCATACGTTCTTC
>TRBV28|TRBJ1-1|.|.|15
CASRGSGPQGTEAFF
TGTGCCAGCAGGGGTAGCGGACCCCAGGGCACTGAAGCTTTCTTT
>TRBV25-1|TRBJ2-5|.|.|15
CASSDPNREKETQYF
TGTGCCAGCAGTGACCCTAACAGGGAAAAAGAGACCCAGTACTTC
>TRBV7-7|TRBJ2-1|.|.|15
CARSVGNISYNEQFF
TGTGCCCGCAGTGTCGGTAATATCTCCTACAATGAGCAGTTCTTC
>TRBV5-1|TRBJ1-1|.|.|16
CASSQIPRETNTEAFF
TGCGCCAGCAGCCAAATTCCCCGGGAGACGAACACTGAAGCTTTCTTT
>TRBV28|TRBJ1-2|once|TRBD1|16
CASSSKVNRGLDGYTF
TGTGCCAGCAGTTCAAAGGTTAACAGGGGGCTCGATGGCTACACCTTC
>TRBV28|TRBJ1-1|.|.|15
CASSLWATGGAEAFF
TGTGCCAGCAGTTTATGGGCCACGGGGGGAGCTGAAGCTTTCTTT
>TRBV27|TRBJ2-7|.|TRBD1|16
CASRTPTRDRAYEQYF
TGTGCCAGCAGGACCCCGACCCGGGACAGGGCCTACGAGCAGTACTTC
>TRBV7-2|TRBJ2-1|.|.|13
CASSLGPYNEQFF
TGTGCCAGCAGCTTAGGGCCGTACAATGAGCAGTTCTTC
>TRBV7-2|TRBJ2-7|once|TRBD1|15
CASSDRALSSYEQYF
TGTGCCAGCAGCGACAGGGCCCTTAGCTCCTACGAGCAGTACTTC
>TRBV20-1|TRBJ2-6|.|.|15
CSASEGSSGANVLTF
TGCAGTGCTAGTGAAGGGAGCTCTGGGGCCAACGTCCTGACTTTC
>TRBV7-9|TRBJ2-7|.|TRBD2|16
CASSAGTSGSSYEQYF
TGTGCCAGCAGCGCCGGGACTAGCGGGAGCTCCTACGAGCAGTACTTC
>TRBV6-2/TRBV6-3|TRBJ2-3|.|TRBD2|15
CASSWTSGRGDTQYF
TGTGCCAGCAGTTGGACTAGCGGGAGGGGAGATACGCAGTATTTT
>TRBV7-9|TRBJ2-7|.|.|15
CASSFTQGFSYEQYF
TGTGCCAGCAGTTTTACGCAGGGTTTTAGCTACGAGCAGTACTTC
>TRBV7-9|TRBJ2-7|.|.|15
CASSLMPYQAHEQYF
TGTGCCAGCAGCTTAATGCCCTACCAGGCCCACGAGCAGTACTTC
>TRBV5-6|TRBJ2-6|.|.|15
CASSLWRAGANVLTF
TGTGCCAGCAGCTTGTGGAGGGCAGGGGCCAACGTCCTGACTTTC